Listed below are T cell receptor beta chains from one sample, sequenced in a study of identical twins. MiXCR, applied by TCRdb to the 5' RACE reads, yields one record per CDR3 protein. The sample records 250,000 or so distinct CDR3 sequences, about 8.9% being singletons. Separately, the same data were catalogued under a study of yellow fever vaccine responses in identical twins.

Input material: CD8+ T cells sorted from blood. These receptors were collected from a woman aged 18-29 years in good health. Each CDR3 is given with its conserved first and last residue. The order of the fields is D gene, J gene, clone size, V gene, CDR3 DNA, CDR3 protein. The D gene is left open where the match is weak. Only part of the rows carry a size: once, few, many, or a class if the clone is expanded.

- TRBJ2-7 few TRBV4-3 TGCGCCAGCAGCCAAGATCGGGCGGAGGCCTACGAGCAGTACTTC CASSQDRAEAYEQYF
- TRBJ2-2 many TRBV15 TGTGCCACCAGCAGAGATAAAGTCCAGCGGGTGGGCATCGGGGAGCTGTTTTTT CATSRDKVQRVGIGELFF
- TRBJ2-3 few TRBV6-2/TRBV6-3 TGTGCCAGCAGTTCCCCGGAGCCGGGGCCAGATACGCAGTATTTT CASSSPEPGPDTQYF
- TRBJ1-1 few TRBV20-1 TGCAGTGCTCGAAGAGAGGGCAGTTCCACTGAAGCTTTCTTT CSARREGSSTEAFF
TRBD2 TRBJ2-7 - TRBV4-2 TGTGCCAGCAGCCAAGAGGCGGGGGGATCCTACGAGCAGTACTTC CASSQEAGGSYEQYF
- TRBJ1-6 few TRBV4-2 TGTGCCAGCAGCCAAGTCAGGGGACGTTCCTATAATTCACCCCTCCACTTT CASSQVRGRSYNSPLHF
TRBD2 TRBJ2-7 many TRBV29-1 TGCAGCGTGCCTAGCGGGAGATCCTACGAGCAGTACTTC CSVPSGRSYEQYF
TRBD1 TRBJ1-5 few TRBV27 TGTGCCAGCAGTCCCGGGACAGGGGGGGAGGGACAGCCCCAGCATTTT CASSPGTGGEGQPQHF
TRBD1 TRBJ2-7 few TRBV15 TGTGCCACCAGCAGGGGCAAACAGGGGGTATACGAGCAGTACTTC CATSRGKQGVYEQYF
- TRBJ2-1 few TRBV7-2 TGTGCCAGCAGCGGGGACATTGGAACTTACAATGAGCAGTTCTTC CASSGDIGTYNEQFF
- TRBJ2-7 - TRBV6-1 TGTGCCAGCGCGAGGGGAAATTCGGTCGAGCAGTACTTC CASARGNSVEQYF
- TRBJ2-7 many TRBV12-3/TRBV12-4 TGTGCCAGTACGGACTGGGTGGGCGAGCAGTACTTC CASTDWVGEQYF
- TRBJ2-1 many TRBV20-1 TGCAGTGCTAGCGGAGGTCATACCGGGGAAAGATCCTACAATGAGCAGTTCTTC CSASGGHTGERSYNEQFF
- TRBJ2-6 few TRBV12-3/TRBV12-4 TGTGCCAGCAGTTATCTGATCTCTGGGGCCAACGTCCTGACTTTC CASSYLISGANVLTF
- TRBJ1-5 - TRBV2 TGTGCCAGCAGTCCATCCGTCGCCGCGTCTGGCAATCAGCCCCAGCATTTT CASSPSVAASGNQPQHF
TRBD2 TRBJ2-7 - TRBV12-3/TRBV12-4 TGTGCCAGCAGTTTTGTCGTGCGGGAGCTCTACGAGCAGTACTTC CASSFVVRELYEQYF